Sequencing of this T cell receptor beta chain was carried out in a study of blood T cell repertoires in COVID-19. Study-level information: From the United States, Italy and Spain came samples of acute and convalescent COVID-19. T cells, B-cell-depleted T cells, or PBMCs provided the cDNA or gDNA that served as material.

Authors' analysis steps: Amplification of reference gene primers provided the estimated nucleated cell counts. Assay used: immunoSEQ multiplex PCR; TCRdb lists only in-frame clones, some missing. V, J and clone size are taken as reported in that table, and D and trimming were inferred from the DNA itself. Here the sample spans just over 65,000 clones, around 92% being singletons. Looked up from germline, CDR1 is LNHNV and CDR2 is YYDKDF (reference sequence). V was cut by 3 bases and J by 7 bases, with 9 bases left in between. The CDR3 loop spans 12 amino acids. Specimen: peripheral blood. The rearrangement links TRBV15 to TRBJ1-1, with no clear D. This sequence was found in a man aged 60 to 69 with acute or convalescent COVID-19. CDR3 sequence reads: CATSSSRDEAFF. The CDR3 coding sequence is TGTGCCACCAGCAGCAGCCGGGATGAAGCTTTCTTT.